Following are 16 T cell receptor beta chains from one sample sequenced in a study of blood T cells in healthy people across ages. Sample-barcoded 5' priming and a J-beta primer mix drove a second PCR of 7 to 11 cycles. MiXCR was run by TCRdb on the 5' RACE reads, yielding one entry per CDR3 protein. The sample includes about 1.8 million distinct CDR3 sequences, around half of them seen just once. Sequencing input: blood. The receptor set was obtained from a woman between 40 and 55 years old in good health.

V usage is TRBV20-1 and J usage is TRBJ2-5; D is unresolved. CDR1 DFQATT and CDR2 SNEGSKA come from the germline V gene (reference sequence). The V and J ends lost 4 bases and 2 bases respectively, with 8 bases between them. The CDR3 is made up of 12 amino acids. In DNA, the CDR3 is TGCAGTGCTAAACTGGGGCAAGAGACCCAGTACTTC. It translates to CSAKLGQETQYF.

J is TRBJ2-3 and V is TRBV28; TRBD1 aligns across 9 bases. The germline V gene has CDR1 MDHEN and CDR2 SYDVKM. The V and J ends lost 10 bases and 4 bases, in that order; junction bases with no gene match: 9. The CDR3 length is 14 residues. For the CDR3, the DNA is TGTGCCACCTCCGGGACAGGGTTTGCAGATACGCAGTATTTT. Amino acids: CATSGTGFADTQYF.

CDR3 bases: TGTGCCAGCAGTGATTCTCGGGTCCTAGGGCAGTTCTTC. Translating it yields CASSDSRVLGQFF. The V and J genes are TRBV7-2 and TRBJ2-1; the D is unclear. The V and J ends lost 6 bases and 12 bases respectively, with 18 bases between them. The CDR3 totals 13 residues. From germline, CDR1 is SGHTA and CDR2 FQGNSA.

J is TRBJ2-5 and V is TRBV3-1; D unresolved. V was cut by 3 bases and J by 5 bases, with 13 bases left in between. Germline lookup yields CDR1 LGHDT and CDR2 YNNKEL (reference sequence). The CDR3 loop spans 14 amino acids. CDR3 residues: CASSHLHSEETQYF. The DNA of the CDR3 is TGTGCCAGCAGCCATCTGCACTCGGAGGAGACCCAGTACTTC.

This clonotype came up a few times. The chain couples TRBV20-1 to TRBJ1-2; 7 positions agree with TRBD1. CDR1 is DFQATT and CDR2 is SNEGSKA in the germline V gene (reference sequence). CDR3 size: 17 residues. J gave up 0 bases and V 1 base, and 11 bases lay outside the gene matches. In DNA, the CDR3 is TGCAGTGCTAGAGTACTTCCCGGGACAGCAGCTAACTATGGCTACACCTTC. Its translation: CSARVLPGTAANYGYTF.

This clonotype was recorded only once. The chain employs TRBV20-1 and TRBJ2-7; D might be TRBD1 (6 bases). The V end was cut by 2 bases, the J end by 6 bases, with 20 bases between. Germline assignment: CDR1 DFQATT and CDR2 SNEGSKA (reference sequence). The CDR3 spans 15 residues. CDR3 residues: CSARPPPRGTGEQYF. The DNA for the CDR3 is TGCAGTGCTAGACCGCCCCCCAGGGGAACGGGCGAGCAGTACTTC.

This clonotype came up once. The chain combines TRBV20-1 with TRBJ1-2; 9 bases agree with TRBD1. The CDR3 loop spans 14 amino acids. V lost 6 bases to trimming and J lost 0 bases; unmatched junction nucleotides: 5. Germline values: CDR1 DFQATT, CDR2 SNEGSKA (reference sequence). This CDR3 is CSANDRGANYGYTF. DNA of the CDR3: TGCAGTGCCAATGACAGGGGGGCTAACTATGGCTACACCTTC.

This clonotype was detected only a few times. This chain joins TRBV2 and TRBJ2-5, with TRBD1 identical over 7 bases. CDR3 length equals 13 residues. V lost 7 bases to trimming and J lost 5 bases; unmatched junction nucleotides: 7. CDR1 is SNHLY, CDR2 FYNNEI, per germline. The CDR3 DNA is TGTGCCAGCAAAGACAGGGTTATTGAGACCCAGTACTTC. It encodes CASKDRVIETQYF.

The sample holds a few counts of this clonotype. The chain is built from TRBV20-1 and TRBJ2-5; the D gene is possibly TRBD1 (6 bases). Between the trimmed V and J ends, which lost 4 bases and 5 bases, there was a span of 11 bases. Germline V gives CDR1 DFQATT, CDR2 SNEGSKA (reference sequence). CDR3 length equals 12 residues. The CDR3 is CSANTGIETQYF. CDR3 DNA: TGCAGTGCTAATACAGGGATTGAGACCCAGTACTTC.

The chain joins TRBV2 to TRBJ2-1, with 10 bases matching TRBD2. J gave up 0 bases and V 0 bases, and 5 bases lay outside the gene matches. This CDR3 is 18 amino acids long. CDR1 is SNHLY and CDR2 is FYNNEI in the germline V gene. The CDR3 DNA reads as TGTGCCAGCAGTGAAGCGGGTAGCGGGGGGAGCTCCTACAATGAGCAGTTCTTC. It yields the protein CASSEAGSGGSSYNEQFF.

This clonotype was picked up a small number of times. Written as DNA, the CDR3 is TGTGCCAGCAGCTCGACAGAGCAGCAGTACTTC. Its protein is CASSSTEQQYF. This chain connects TRBV7-2 to TRBJ2-4; a weak D match, TRBD1 (5 bases). Trimming left V 4 bases short and J 13 bases short, with 11 bases between. Germline lookup yields CDR1 SGHTA and CDR2 FQGNSA. The CDR3 length is 11 residues.

The J gene is TRBJ2-7, the V gene TRBV20-1; D is possibly TRBD2 (6 bases). Germline V gene lookup returns CDR1 DFQATT and CDR2 SNEGSKA (reference sequence). The V end lost 8 bases, the J end lost 3 bases, and 20 bases lay between the germline ends. The length of the CDR3 is 14 residues. The CDR3 loop is CSSTPRDGLYEQYF. CDR3 coding DNA: TGCAGTTCGACACCGCGGGACGGCCTCTACGAGCAGTACTTC.

The CDR3 loop is CASSQDPSGLGVSEQFF. CDR3 DNA sequence: TGTGCCAGCAGCCAAGATCCTTCCGGACTGGGTGTTTCTGAGCAGTTCTTC. The V and J genes are TRBV4-2 and TRBJ2-1, with D possibly being TRBD2 (5 bases). Looked up from germline, CDR1 is LGHNA and CDR2 is YNFKEQ. The V end was cut by 0 bases, the J end by 9 bases, with 21 bases between. The CDR3 covers 17 residues.

The rearrangement links TRBV27 to TRBJ1-2, with a tentative D call TRBD1 (5 bases). The V end lost 2 bases, the J end lost 0 bases, and 10 bases lay between the germline ends. From germline, CDR1 is MNHEY and CDR2 SMNVEV (reference sequence). This CDR3 has 15 residues. This chain's CDR3 is CASSLGSGPNYGYTF. The CDR3 bases are TGTGCCAGCAGTTTAGGATCGGGGCCTAACTATGGCTACACCTTC.

This clonotype turned up a few times. The V call is TRBV9, the J call TRBJ1-2; no reliable D call. V was clipped by 4 bases and J by 0 bases, with 13 bases between them. Germline V gene sequence: CDR1 SGDLS, CDR2 YYNGEE. The CDR3 consists of 15 residues. CDR3 loop: CASSPRSESNYGYTF. As DNA, the CDR3 is TGTGCCAGCAGCCCCCGGTCAGAGTCTAACTATGGCTACACCTTC.

This sequence joins TRBV6-2 or TRBV6-3 and TRBJ2-1, with D tentatively TRBD2 (5 bases). This CDR3 spans 16 amino acids. Deletions cut 7 bases from V and 0 bases from J, with 16 bases between. Germline assignment: CDR1 MNHEY and CDR2 SVGEGT. The CDR3 bases are TGTGCCAGCACCCGAACGGGGTCCCCCTCCTACAATGAGCAGTTCTTC. Its protein is CASTRTGSPSYNEQFF.